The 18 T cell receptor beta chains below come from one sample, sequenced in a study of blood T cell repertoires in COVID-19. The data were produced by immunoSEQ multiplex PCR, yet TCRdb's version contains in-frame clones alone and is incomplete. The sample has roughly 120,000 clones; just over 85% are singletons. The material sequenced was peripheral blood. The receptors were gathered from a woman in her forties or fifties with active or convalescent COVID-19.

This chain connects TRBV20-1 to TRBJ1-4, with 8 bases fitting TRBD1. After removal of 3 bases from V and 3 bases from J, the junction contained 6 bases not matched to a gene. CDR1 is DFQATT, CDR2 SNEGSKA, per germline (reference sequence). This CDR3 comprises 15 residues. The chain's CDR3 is CSASGGTGPNEKLFF. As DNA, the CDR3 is TGCAGTGCTAGTGGGGGGACAGGCCCTAATGAAAAACTGTTTTTT.

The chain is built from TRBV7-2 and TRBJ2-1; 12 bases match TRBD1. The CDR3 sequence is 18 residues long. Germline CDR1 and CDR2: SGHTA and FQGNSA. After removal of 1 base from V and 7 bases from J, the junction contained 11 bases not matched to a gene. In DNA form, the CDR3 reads TGTGCCAGCAGCTTAGGGGACAGGGGGCTTATAGGAGCAAATGAGCAGTTCTTC. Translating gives CASSLGDRGLIGANEQFF.

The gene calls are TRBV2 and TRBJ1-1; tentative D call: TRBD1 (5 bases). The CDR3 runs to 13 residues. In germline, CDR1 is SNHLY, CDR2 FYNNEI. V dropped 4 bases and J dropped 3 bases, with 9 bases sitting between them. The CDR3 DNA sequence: TGTGCCAGCAGTGTATTAGGGGACACTGAAGCTTTCTTT. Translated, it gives CASSVLGDTEAFF.

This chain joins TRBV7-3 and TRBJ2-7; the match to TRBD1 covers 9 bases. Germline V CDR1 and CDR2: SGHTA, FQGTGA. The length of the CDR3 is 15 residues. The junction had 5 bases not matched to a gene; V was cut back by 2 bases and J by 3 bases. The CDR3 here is CASSLGRGQGYEQYF. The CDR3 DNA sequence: TGTGCCAGCAGCTTAGGCAGGGGACAGGGCTACGAGCAGTACTTC. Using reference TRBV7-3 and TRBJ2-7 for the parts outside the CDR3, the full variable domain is GAGVSQTPSNKVTEKGKYVELRCDPISGHTALYWYRQSLGQGPEFLIYFQGTGAADDSGLPNDRFFAVRPEGSVSTLKIQRTERGDSAVYLCASSLGRGQGYEQYFGPGTRLTVT.

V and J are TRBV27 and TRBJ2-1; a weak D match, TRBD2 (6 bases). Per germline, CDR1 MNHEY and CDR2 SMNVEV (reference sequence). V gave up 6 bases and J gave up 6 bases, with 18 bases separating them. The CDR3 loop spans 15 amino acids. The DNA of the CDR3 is TGTGCCAGCAGACGCAGCGGCGGGGTCGGCAATGAGCAGTTCTTC. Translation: CASRRSGGVGNEQFF.

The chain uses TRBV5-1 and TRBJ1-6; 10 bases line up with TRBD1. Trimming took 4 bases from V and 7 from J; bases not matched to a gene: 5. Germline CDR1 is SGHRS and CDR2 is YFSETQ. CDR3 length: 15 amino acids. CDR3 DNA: TGCGCCAGCAGCCACGGGACAGGGGAAAATTCACCCCTCCACTTT. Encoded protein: CASSHGTGENSPLHF.

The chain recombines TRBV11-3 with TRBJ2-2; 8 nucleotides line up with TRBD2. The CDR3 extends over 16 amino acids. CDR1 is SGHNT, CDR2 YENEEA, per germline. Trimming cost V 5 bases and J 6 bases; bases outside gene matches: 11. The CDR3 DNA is TGTGCCAGCAGCCCGTTCACCGGGACTAGTGCCGGGGAGCTGTTTTTT. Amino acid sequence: CASSPFTGTSAGELFF.

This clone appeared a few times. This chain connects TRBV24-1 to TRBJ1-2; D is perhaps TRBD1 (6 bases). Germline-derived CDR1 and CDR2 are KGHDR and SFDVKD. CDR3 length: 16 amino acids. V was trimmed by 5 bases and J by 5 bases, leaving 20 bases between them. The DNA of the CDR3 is TGTGCCACCAGTGCGGCGGGGGCGGCCCACTTTTATGGCTACACCTTC. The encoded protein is CATSAAGAAHFYGYTF.

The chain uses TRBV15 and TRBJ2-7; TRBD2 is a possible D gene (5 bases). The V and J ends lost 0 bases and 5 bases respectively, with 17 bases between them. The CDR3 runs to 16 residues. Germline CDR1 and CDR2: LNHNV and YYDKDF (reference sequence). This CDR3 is CATSRDSAGARHEQYF. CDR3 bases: TGTGCCACCAGCAGAGACTCCGCGGGCGCGAGGCACGAGCAGTACTTC.

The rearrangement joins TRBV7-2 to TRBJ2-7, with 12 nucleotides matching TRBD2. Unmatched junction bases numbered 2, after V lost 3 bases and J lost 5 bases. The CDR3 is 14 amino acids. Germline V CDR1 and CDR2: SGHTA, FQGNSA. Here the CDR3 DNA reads TGTGCCAGCAGCTTGACTAGCGGGAGTCACGAGCAGTACTTC. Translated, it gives CASSLTSGSHEQYF.

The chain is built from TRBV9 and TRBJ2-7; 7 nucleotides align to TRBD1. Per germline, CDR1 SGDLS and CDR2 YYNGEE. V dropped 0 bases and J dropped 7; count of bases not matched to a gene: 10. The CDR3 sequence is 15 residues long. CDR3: CASSVAQTGLNEQYF. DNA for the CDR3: TGTGCCAGCAGCGTAGCTCAGACAGGGTTAAATGAGCAGTACTTC.

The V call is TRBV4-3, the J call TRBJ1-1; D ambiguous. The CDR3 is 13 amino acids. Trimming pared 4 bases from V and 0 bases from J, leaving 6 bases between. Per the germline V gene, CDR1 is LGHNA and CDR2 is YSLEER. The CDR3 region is CASSRDMNTEAFF. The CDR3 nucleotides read TGCGCCAGCAGCCGAGACATGAACACTGAAGCTTTCTTT.

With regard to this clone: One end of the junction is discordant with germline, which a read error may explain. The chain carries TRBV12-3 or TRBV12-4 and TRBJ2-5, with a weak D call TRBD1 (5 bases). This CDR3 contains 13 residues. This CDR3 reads CASRPGQGTRRNF. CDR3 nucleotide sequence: TGTGCCAGCAGACCCGGACAAGGTACCAGAAGGAACTTC.

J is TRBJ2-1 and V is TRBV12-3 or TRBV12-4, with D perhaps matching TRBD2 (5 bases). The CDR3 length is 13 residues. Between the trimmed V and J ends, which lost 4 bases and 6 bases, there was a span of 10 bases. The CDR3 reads CASSSQRGNEQFF. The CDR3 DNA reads TGTGCCAGCAGTTCTCAACGGGGCAATGAGCAGTTCTTC.

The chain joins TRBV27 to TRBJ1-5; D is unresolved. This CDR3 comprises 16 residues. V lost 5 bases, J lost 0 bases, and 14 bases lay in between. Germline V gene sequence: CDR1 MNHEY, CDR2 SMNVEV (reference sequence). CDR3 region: CASSPGSVYSNQPQHF. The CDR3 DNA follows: TGTGCCAGCAGTCCGGGATCAGTGTATAGCAATCAGCCCCAGCATTTT.

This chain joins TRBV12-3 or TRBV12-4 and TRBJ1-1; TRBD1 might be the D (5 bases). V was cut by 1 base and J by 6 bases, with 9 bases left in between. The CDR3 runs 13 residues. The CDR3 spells CASSLVAGSEAFF. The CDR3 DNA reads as TGTGCCAGCAGTTTAGTGGCAGGGTCTGAAGCTTTCTTT.

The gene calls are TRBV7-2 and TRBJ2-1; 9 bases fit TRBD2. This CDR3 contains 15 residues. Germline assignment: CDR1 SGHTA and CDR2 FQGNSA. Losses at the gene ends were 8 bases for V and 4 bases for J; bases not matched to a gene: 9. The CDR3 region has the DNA TGTGCCAGCTGCAGGGCTAGCGGGACGTACAATGAGCAGTTCTTC. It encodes CASCRASGTYNEQFF.

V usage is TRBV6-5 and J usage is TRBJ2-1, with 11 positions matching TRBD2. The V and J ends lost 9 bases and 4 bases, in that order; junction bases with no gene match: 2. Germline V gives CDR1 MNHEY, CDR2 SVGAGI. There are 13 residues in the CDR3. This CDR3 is CASSGRAYNEQFF. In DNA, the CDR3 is TGTGCCAGTAGCGGGAGGGCTTACAATGAGCAGTTCTTC.